This T cell receptor (beta chain) was sequenced for a study of T cell repertoires in cytomegalovirus infection. About the research overall: Shared public TCR beta signatures pointed to both CMV infection and a matching HLA type.

TCRdb passed the reads through MiXCR, listing each CDR3 protein once. The profile shows around 900,000 distinct CDR3 sequences, approximately 31% of them singletons. Study findings and constraints: CMV-specific TCR beta clonotypes restricted by HLA-C dominated the ex vivo response. Cumulative frequency of public TCR beta families picked out carriers of CMV plus the relevant HLA.

This clonotype occurred a few times. Its cognate antigen is unknown. The source material was cultured CD8+ T cells from PBMCs, sampled from culture after CMV antigen stimulation. The source is a human donor in good health (CMV status not recorded). Some clones in this sample may be carry-over from other donors' samples.

This CDR3 reads CASSLARIAGGGTYNEQFF. CDR3 nucleotide sequence: TGTGCCAGCAGCTTAGCGAGAATAGCGGGGGGGGGGACCTACAATGAGCAGTTCTTC. This sequence joins TRBV7-6 and TRBJ2-1; 11 bases line up with TRBD2. Germline V gene data show CDR1 as SGHVS and CDR2 as FNYEAQ. The V gene end was trimmed by 0 bases and the J gene end by 2 bases; junction bases not matched to a gene: 9. The CDR3 is made up of 19 amino acids.